The clone carrying this T cell receptor beta chain appeared many times. A single record per CDR3 protein comes from TCRdb applying MiXCR to the 5' RACE reads. The data hold around 77,000 distinct CDR3 sequences, with around a tenth observed a single time. These data are taken from a study of early T cells in non-severe SARS-CoV-2 infection. About the research overall: Sequencing targeted bulk RNA from unsorted whole blood, leaving chains unpaired.

Germline trimming cut 5 bases from V and 4 bases from J; bases unmatched to any gene: 8. The CDR3 has 15 residues. Germline-derived CDR1 and CDR2 are LNHDA and SQIVND (reference sequence). This TCR was recovered from an adult who was a healthcare worker with PCR-confirmed SARS-CoV-2 infection or an uninfected control (not recorded which). Sequencing was performed on whole blood, taken at baseline. The V and J genes are TRBV19 and TRBJ2-3; 8 bases match TRBD2. In nucleotides, the CDR3 is TGTGCCAGTAGTCCTCGGACGGGAGGGGCAGATACGCAGTATTTT. Residues: CASSPRTGGADTQYF. Full variable domain (outside the CDR3, taken from reference TRBV19 and TRBJ2-3): DGGITQSPKYLFRKEGQNVTLSCEQNLNHDAMYWYRQDPGQGLRLIYYSQIVNDFQKGDIAEGYSVSREKKESFPLTVTSAQKNPTAFYLCASSPRTGGADTQYFGPGTRLTVL.